This TCR beta chain was identified during a study of shared clonotypes between healthy human individuals. Germline lookup yields CDR1 SGHVS and CDR2 FNYEAQ. V was cut by 0 bases and J by 2 bases, with 17 bases left in between. The CDR3 totals 17 residues. Libraries were prepared by immunoSEQ multiplex PCR; TCRdb keeps only in-frame clonotypes and omits some of them. The profile shows about 1.5 million clones, nearly 99% of them singletons. Sequencing was carried out using naive CD4+ T cells sorted from blood. Described subset: CD45RA+ positively selected. The chain employs TRBV7-6 and TRBJ2-7; D not certain. This clonotype originated in a man aged 30 to 39 in good health. CDR3 nucleotides: TGTGCCAGCAGCTTAGCCCCGCCTATTAGAGTCACCTACGAGCAGTACTTC. Translated: CASSLAPPIRVTYEQYF.